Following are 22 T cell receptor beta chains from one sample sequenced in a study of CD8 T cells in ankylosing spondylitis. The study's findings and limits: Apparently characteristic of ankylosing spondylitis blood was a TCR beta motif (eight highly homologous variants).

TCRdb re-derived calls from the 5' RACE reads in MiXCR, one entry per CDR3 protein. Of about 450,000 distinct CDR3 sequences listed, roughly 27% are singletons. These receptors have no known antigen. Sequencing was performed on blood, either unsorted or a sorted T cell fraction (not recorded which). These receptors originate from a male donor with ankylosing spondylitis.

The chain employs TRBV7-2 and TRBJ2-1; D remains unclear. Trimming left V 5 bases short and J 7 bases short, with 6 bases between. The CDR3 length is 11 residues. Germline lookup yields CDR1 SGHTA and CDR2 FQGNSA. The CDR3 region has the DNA TGTGCCAGCAGCGCCACTAATGAGCAGTTCTTC. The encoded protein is CASSATNEQFF.

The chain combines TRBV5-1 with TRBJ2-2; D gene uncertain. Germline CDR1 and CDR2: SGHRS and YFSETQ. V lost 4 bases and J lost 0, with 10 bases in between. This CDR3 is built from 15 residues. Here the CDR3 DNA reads TGCGCCAGCAGCGATCACAGATCGAACACCGGGGAGCTGTTTTTT. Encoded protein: CASSDHRSNTGELFF. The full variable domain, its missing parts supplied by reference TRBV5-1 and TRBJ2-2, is KAGVTQTPRYLIKTRGQQVTLSCSPISGHRSVSWYQQTPGQGLQFLFEYFSETQRNKGNFPGRFSGRQFSNSRSEMNVSTLELGDSALYLCASSDHRSNTGELFFGEGSRLTVL.

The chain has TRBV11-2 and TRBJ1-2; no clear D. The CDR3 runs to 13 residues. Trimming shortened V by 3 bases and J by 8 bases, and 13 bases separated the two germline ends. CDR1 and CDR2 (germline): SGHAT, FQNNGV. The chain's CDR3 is CASSLLGMKGYTF. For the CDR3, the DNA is TGTGCCAGCAGCTTGTTGGGGATGAAAGGCTACACCTTC.

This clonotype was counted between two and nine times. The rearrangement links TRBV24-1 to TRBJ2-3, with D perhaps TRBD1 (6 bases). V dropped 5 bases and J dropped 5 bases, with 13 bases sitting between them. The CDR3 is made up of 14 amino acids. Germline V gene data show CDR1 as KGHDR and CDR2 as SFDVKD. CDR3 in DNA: TGTGCCACCAGTGCCCCGGGACATCAAGATACGCAGTATTTT. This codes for CATSAPGHQDTQYF.

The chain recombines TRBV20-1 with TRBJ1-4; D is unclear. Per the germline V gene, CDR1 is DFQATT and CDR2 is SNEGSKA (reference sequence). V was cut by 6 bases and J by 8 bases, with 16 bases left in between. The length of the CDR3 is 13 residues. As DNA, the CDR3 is TGCAGTGCCAAAGGTGGTGCGGGGGAAAAACTGTTTTTT. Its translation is CSAKGGAGEKLFF.

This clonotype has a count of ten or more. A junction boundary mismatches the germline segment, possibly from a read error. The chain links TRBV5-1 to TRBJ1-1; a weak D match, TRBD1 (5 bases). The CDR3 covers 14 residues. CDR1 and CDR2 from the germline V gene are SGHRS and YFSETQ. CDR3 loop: CASSSQGADTEAFF. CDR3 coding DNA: TGTGCCAGCAGCTCCCAGGGCGCAGACACTGAAGCTTTCTTT.

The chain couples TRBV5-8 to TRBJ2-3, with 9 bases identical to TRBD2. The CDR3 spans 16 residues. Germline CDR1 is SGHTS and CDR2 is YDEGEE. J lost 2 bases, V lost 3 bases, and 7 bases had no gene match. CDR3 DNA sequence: TGTGCCAGCAGCTCCCCACTAGCGGGCGTCACAGATACGCAGTATTTT. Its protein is CASSSPLAGVTDTQYF.

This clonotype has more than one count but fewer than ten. CDR3 protein: CASSLGVGQQFF. DNA of the CDR3: TGTGCCAGCAGCTTAGGTGTAGGACAGCAGTTCTTC. This chain connects TRBV7-9 to TRBJ2-1; D remains ambiguous. Germline lookup yields CDR1 SEHNR and CDR2 FQNEAQ (reference sequence). The CDR3 runs to 12 residues. Trimming removed 1 base from V and 11 bases from J, with 9 bases in between.

The CDR3 DNA follows: TGTGCCAGCAGCCCCGAGCAGGGGCGCGTAGGGGAGCAGTTCTTC. This codes for CASSPEQGRVGEQFF. V usage is TRBV7-7 and J usage is TRBJ2-1, with D perhaps matching TRBD1 (6 bases). The V end was cut by 5 bases, the J end by 10 bases, with 21 bases between. The CDR3 is 15 residues long. Germline lookup yields CDR1 SSHAT and CDR2 FNYEAQ (reference sequence).

The CDR3 here is CASSFGRKGSYEQYF. The CDR3 DNA reads TGTGCCAGCAGTTTCGGAAGGAAGGGCTCCTACGAGCAGTACTTC. V usage is TRBV28 and J usage is TRBJ2-7, with unresolved D. The CDR3 has 15 amino acids. The V gene lost 3 bases and the J gene lost 0 bases, with 12 bases spanning the gap. The V gene's germline CDR1 is MDHEN and CDR2 SYDVKM.

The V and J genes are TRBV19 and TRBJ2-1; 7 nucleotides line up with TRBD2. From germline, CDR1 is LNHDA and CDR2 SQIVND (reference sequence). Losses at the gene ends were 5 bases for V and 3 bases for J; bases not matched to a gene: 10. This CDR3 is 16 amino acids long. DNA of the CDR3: TGTGCCAGTAGTGGCGGCTGGACTAGATTCTACAATGAGCAGTTCTTC. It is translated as CASSGGWTRFYNEQFF.

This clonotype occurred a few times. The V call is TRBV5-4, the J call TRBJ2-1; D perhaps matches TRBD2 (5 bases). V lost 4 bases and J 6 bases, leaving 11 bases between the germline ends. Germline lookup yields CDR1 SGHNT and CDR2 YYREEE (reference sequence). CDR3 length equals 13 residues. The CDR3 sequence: CASSPDYSNEQFF. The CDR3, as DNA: TGTGCCAGCAGCCCCGACTACTCCAATGAGCAGTTCTTC.

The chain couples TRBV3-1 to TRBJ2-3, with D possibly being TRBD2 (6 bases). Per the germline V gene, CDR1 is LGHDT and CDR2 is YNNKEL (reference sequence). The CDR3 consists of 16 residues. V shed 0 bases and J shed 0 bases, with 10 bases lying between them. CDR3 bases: TGTGCCAGCAGCCAAGATTACGGGACTAGCACAGATACGCAGTATTTT. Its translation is CASSQDYGTSTDTQYF.

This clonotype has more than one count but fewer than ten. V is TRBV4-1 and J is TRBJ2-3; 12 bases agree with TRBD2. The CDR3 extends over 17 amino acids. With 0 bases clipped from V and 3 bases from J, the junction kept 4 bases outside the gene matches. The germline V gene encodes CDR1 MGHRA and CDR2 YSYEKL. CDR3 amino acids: CASSQEASGRGTDTQYF. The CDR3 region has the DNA TGCGCCAGCAGCCAAGAGGCTAGCGGGAGGGGGACAGATACGCAGTATTTT.

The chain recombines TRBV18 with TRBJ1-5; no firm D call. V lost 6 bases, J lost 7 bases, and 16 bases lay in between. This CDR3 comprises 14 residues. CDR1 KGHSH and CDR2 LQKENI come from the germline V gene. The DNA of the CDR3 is TGTGCCAGCTCTACTGAGATTACAGCACAGCCCCAGCATTTT. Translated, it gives CASSTEITAQPQHF.

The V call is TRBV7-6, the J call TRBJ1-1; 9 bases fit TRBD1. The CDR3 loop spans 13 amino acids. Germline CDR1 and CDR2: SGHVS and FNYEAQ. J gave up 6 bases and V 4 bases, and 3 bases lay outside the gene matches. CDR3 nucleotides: TGTGCCAGCAGCTCGACAGGGGGAGCTGAAGCTTTCTTT. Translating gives CASSSTGGAEAFF.

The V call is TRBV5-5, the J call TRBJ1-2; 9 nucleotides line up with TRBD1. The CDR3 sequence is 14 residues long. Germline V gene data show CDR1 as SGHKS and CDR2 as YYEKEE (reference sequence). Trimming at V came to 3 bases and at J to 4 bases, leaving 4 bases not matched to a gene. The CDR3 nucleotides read TGTGCCAGCAGCTGGACAGGGGTTGGCTATGGCTACACCTTC. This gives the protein CASSWTGVGYGYTF.

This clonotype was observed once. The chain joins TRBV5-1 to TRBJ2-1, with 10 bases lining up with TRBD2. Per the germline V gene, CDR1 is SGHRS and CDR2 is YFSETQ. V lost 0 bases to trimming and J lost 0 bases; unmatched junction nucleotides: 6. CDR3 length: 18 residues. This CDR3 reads CASSLAASGGSSYNEQFF. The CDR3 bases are TGCGCCAGCAGCTTGGCCGCTAGCGGGGGAAGCTCCTACAATGAGCAGTTCTTC.

The DNA of the CDR3 is TGCGCCAGCAGCTTGATGAGCGGCTCCTACAATGAGCAGTTCTTC. Amino acid sequence: CASSLMSGSYNEQFF. The chain recombines TRBV5-1 with TRBJ2-1; the D gene is possibly TRBD2 (5 bases). The CDR3 spans 15 residues. The V end lost 1 base, the J end lost 0 bases, and 8 bases lay between the germline ends. Germline CDR1 reads SGHRS; CDR2 reads YFSETQ.

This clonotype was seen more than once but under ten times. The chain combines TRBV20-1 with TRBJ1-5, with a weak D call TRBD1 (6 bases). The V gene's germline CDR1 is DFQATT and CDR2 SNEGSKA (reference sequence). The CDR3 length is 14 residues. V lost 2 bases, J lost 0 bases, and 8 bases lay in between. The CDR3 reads CSARQDSSNQPQHF. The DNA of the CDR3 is TGCAGTGCTAGACAGGACAGTAGCAATCAGCCCCAGCATTTT.

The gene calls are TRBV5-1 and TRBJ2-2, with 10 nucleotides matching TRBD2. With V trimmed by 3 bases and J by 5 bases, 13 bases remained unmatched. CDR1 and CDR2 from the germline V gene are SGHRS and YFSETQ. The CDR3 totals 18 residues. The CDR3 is CASSSRFTGTSETGELFF. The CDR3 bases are TGCGCCAGCAGCTCAAGATTCACCGGGACTAGCGAGACCGGGGAGCTGTTTTTT.

CDR3 coding DNA: TGTGCCAGCAGTTACGGGACCGGGGAGCTGTTTTTT. It codes for CASSYGTGELFF. The V gene is TRBV12-3 or TRBV12-4, the J gene TRBJ2-2; D is undetermined. V dropped 4 bases and J dropped 5 bases, with 5 bases sitting between them. CDR3 size: 12 residues.